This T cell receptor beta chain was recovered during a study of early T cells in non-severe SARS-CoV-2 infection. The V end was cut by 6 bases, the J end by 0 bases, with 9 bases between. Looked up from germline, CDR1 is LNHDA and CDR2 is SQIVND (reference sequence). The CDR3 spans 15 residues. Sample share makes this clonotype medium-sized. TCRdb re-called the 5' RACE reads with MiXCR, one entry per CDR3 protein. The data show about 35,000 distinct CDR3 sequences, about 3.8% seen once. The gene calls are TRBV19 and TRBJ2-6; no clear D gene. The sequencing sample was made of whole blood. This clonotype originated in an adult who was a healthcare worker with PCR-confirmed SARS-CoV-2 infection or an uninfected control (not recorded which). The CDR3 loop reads CASSPARSGANVLTF. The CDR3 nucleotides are TGTGCCAGTAGCCCAGCCCGCTCTGGGGCCAACGTCCTGACTTTC.